This T cell receptor beta chain was recovered during a study of blood T cell repertoires in COVID-19. Looking at the study overall: From T cells, B-cell-depleted T cells, or PBMCs came the material, which was cDNA or gDNA.

Recruits, aged roughly 18 to 95 years, lived in 24 US areas. Sequenced by immunoSEQ multiplex PCR; TCRdb stores in-frame clones only, minus some. The repertoire consists of under 400,000 clones, with 70% to 90% occurring once and the leading ten covering about 4.2%. The sequence derives from a woman aged 40 to 55 with acute COVID-19. Sequenced input: PBMCs or T cells enriched from blood (not recorded which).

Here the CDR3 DNA reads TGTGCCAGCAGTGAAACAGGGGGCAACTATGGCTACACCTTC. The encoded protein is CASSETGGNYGYTF. This chain joins TRBV2 and TRBJ1-2, with 9 bases fitting TRBD1. Germline CDR1 is SNHLY and CDR2 is FYNNEI. The V and J ends lost 2 bases and 2 bases, in that order; junction bases with no gene match: 0. This CDR3 comprises 14 residues.